This T cell receptor delta chain originates from a study of gamma-delta chains in newborns, infants, children. On the study more broadly: Polyclonal expansion of innate γδ T cells after birth follows microbial exposure.

Relative to its sample, this clone is medium-sized (0.01 to 0.1%). Germline-derived CDR1 and CDR2 are GEAIGNYY and EKD. The CDR3 is 20 amino acids. Trimming cost V 1 base and J 0 bases; bases outside gene matches: 9. TCRdb reprocessed the reads using CATT. The sample has 5,700 or so delta-chain clones, roughly 15% seen once. V is TRDV2 and J is TRDJ3, with 9 bases matching TRDD3. The input for sequencing was blood, taken at baseline. The clonotype comes from a child who was a newborn, infant or young child, either healthy, febrile or measles-vaccinated (not recorded which). This chain's CDR3 is CACDTLLGEDSSWDTRQMFF. Here the CDR3 DNA reads TGTGCCTGTGACACGCTACTGGGGGAGGATAGCTCCTGGGACACCCGACAGATGTTTTTC.